This T cell receptor beta chain stems from a study of response to subunit inactivated influenza vaccine. From germline, CDR1 is SQVTM and CDR2 ANQGSEA. This CDR3 region has 14 residues. J was trimmed by 8 bases and V by 6 bases; bases with no gene match: 8. Details on this clonotype: The antigen is not known. This may come from a read error, since a much larger clone is one base off.

Study observations and caveats: That few new T cells are recruited by each seasonal influenza vaccination was the authors' suggestion.

TCRdb re-called the RT-PCR reads with MiXCR, one entry per CDR3 protein. The sample lists around 540,000 distinct CDR3 sequences; approximately 12% were seen once. The sequenced sample was PBMCs from blood, obtained on the day of vaccination. V gene TRBV29-1 combines with J gene TRBJ2-1; 12 positions match TRBD2. The receptor was isolated from a man aged 45-65 years who received an inactivated influenza vaccine. CDR3 loop: CSVASSGGGHEQFF. The DNA of the CDR3 is TGCAGCGTGGCGTCTAGCGGGGGGGGCCATGAGCAGTTCTTC.